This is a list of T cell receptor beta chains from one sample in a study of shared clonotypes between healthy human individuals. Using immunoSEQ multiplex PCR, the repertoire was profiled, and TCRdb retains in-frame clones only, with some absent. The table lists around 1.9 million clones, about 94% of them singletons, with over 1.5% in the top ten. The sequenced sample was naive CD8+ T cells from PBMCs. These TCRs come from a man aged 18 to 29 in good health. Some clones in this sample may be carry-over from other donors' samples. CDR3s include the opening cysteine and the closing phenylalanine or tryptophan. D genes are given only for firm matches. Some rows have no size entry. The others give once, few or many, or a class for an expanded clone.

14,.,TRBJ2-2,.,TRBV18,TGTGCCAGCTCACCAGAAGGGTGGGCCGGGGAGCTGTTTTTT,CASSPEGWAGELFF
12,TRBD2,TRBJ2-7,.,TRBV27,TGTGCCAGCAGGGGGGGGACCTACGAGCAGTACTTC,CASRGGTYEQYF
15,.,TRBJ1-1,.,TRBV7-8,TGTGCCAGCAGCCCATTCCTGGGGGCGAGCACTGAAGCTTTCTTT,CASSPFLGASTEAFF
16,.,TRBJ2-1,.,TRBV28,TGTGCCAGCAGGAAAGGGTCGTTGAGCTCCTACAATGAGCAGTTCTTC,CASRKGSLSSYNEQFF
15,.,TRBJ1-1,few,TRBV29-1,TGCAGCGTCCGATCCCCCAGGGCTGGGAACACTGAAGCTTTCTTT,CSVRSPRAGNTEAFF
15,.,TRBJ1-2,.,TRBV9,TGTGCCAGCAGCGTAGCACCAGGGGATGACTATGGCTACACCTTC,CASSVAPGDDYGYTF
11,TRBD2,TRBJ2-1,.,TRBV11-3,TGTGCCAGCAGCGCCGGGACTAACCCGTTCTTC,CASSAGTNPFF
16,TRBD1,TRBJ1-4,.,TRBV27,TGTGCCAGCAGTGTCCTCGGGACAGGGGGCGCCGAAAAACTGTTTTTT,CASSVLGTGGAEKLFF
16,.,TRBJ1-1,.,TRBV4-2,TGTGCCAGCACTCCTAGGGAAGGGCCTGAGCACACTGAAGCTTTCTTT,CASTPREGPEHTEAFF
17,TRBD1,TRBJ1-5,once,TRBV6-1,TGTGCCAGCAGTGAAAGGAGAGGGGGCTGGGGCAATCAGCCCCAGCATTTT,CASSERRGGWGNQPQHF
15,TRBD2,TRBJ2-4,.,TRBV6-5,TGTGCCAGCAGGGGGGGACTAGCGGGAGGTAACATTCAGTACTTC,CASRGGLAGGNIQYF
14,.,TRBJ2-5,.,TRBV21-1,TGTGCCAGCAGCAAAGCGGGAGCGCGGGAGACCCAGTACTTC,CASSKAGARETQYF